A single sample is the source of the 21 T cell receptor beta chains below, sequenced in a study of T cell responses to AZD1222 COVID-19 vaccine. Libraries were prepared by immunoSEQ multiplex PCR; TCRdb keeps only in-frame clonotypes and omits some of them. The sample shows about 81,000 clones, 80% to 95% of them seen only once. Sample: peripheral blood, taken 28 days after the second AZD1222 dose. These receptors came from an adult who received the AZD1222 COVID-19 vaccine.

The chain combines TRBV6-5 with TRBJ1-5; D is uncertain. The CDR3 covers 14 residues. V lost 7 bases, J lost 4 bases, and 14 bases lay in between. CDR1 and CDR2 (germline): MNHEY, SVGAGI. This CDR3 reads CASIGPGGNQPQHF. CDR3 DNA: TGTGCCAGCATTGGGCCCGGAGGAAATCAGCCCCAGCATTTT.

This clone was detected once. The chain employs TRBV28 and TRBJ1-2; D gene ambiguous. Per germline, CDR1 MDHEN and CDR2 SYDVKM. V was pared by 7 bases and J by 8 bases, with 14 bases between. This CDR3 comprises 12 residues. CDR3 in DNA: TGTGCCAGCACCTCGGACCGTCGAGGCTACACCTTC. Amino acids: CASTSDRRGYTF.

The rearrangement uses TRBV4-1 and TRBJ2-5; D possibly corresponds to TRBD2 (7 bases). This CDR3 spans 17 amino acids. Looked up from germline, CDR1 is MGHRA and CDR2 is YSYEKL. The germline V and J ends were trimmed by 0 bases and 7 bases, with 21 bases remaining between them. Here the CDR3 reads CASSQEARGASLGTQYF. The CDR3 bases are TGCGCCAGCAGCCAAGAGGCTCGGGGGGCTTCGCTGGGGACCCAGTACTTC.

The V call is TRBV7-6, the J call TRBJ1-5, with no clear D. The CDR3 has 14 residues. Germline CDR1 reads SGHVS; CDR2 reads FNYEAQ. V was pared by 3 bases and J by 5 bases, with 11 bases between. CDR3 nucleotides: TGTGCCAGCAGCTTGTTTACCGGTGATCAGCCCCAGCATTTT. Residues: CASSLFTGDQPQHF.

The V and J genes are TRBV5-1 and TRBJ1-5; D possibly corresponds to TRBD1 (6 bases). The CDR3 totals 14 residues. Germline loops: CDR1 SGHRS, CDR2 YFSETQ. Trimming took off 0 bases at V and 7 bases at J, with 11 bases between the two ends. In DNA form, the CDR3 reads TGCGCCAGCAGCTTGGATCGGGGGCGGCAGCCCCAGCATTTT. Translated, it gives CASSLDRGRQPQHF.

The V gene is TRBV12-5, the J gene TRBJ2-2, with 8 bases identical to TRBD1. V gave up 2 bases and J gave up 3 bases; unmatched junction bases: 8. CDR1 LGHNT and CDR2 FRNRAP come from the germline V gene. This CDR3 is built from 17 residues. CDR3 amino acids: CASGLPSDRVYTGELFF. CDR3 nucleotides: TGTGCTAGTGGTTTGCCCTCGGACAGGGTTTACACCGGGGAGCTGTTTTTT.

By share, this clone counts as medium-sized. V and J are TRBV7-2 and TRBJ1-3, with unresolved D. Germline V CDR1 and CDR2: SGHTA, FQGNSA. Trimming pared 5 bases from V and 3 bases from J, leaving 11 bases between. This CDR3 comprises 14 residues. The CDR3 is CASSQKTGGNTIYF. The CDR3 DNA follows: TGTGCCAGCAGCCAGAAGACGGGTGGAAACACCATATATTTT.

This chain joins TRBV4-2 and TRBJ1-5; D is uncertain. The CDR3 length is 14 residues. Trimming left V 7 bases short and J 5 bases short, with 15 bases between. Germline CDR1 is LGHNA and CDR2 is YNFKEQ. The CDR3 is CASTPWGEDQPQHF. The CDR3 nucleotides read TGTGCCAGCACCCCATGGGGTGAGGATCAGCCCCAGCATTTT.

The rearrangement links TRBV5-4 to TRBJ1-1; no reliable D call. Germline V lookup: CDR1 SGHNT, CDR2 YYREEE (reference sequence). The CDR3 is made up of 14 amino acids. The germline V and J ends were trimmed by 4 bases and 2 bases, with 12 bases remaining between them. CDR3 region: CASSPGAHNTEAFF. CDR3 coding DNA: TGTGCCAGCAGCCCCGGAGCACATAACACTGAAGCTTTCTTT.

The rearrangement uses TRBV7-3 and TRBJ2-1; a possible D gene is TRBD1 (5 bases). Germline V gene data show CDR1 as SGHTA and CDR2 as FQGTGA. V was clipped by 2 bases and J by 4 bases, with 15 bases between them. The CDR3 spans 16 residues. In nucleotides, the CDR3 is TGTGCCAGCAGCTTATTCAGGACATCGCGTTACAATGAGCAGTTCTTC. It yields the protein CASSLFRTSRYNEQFF.

V gene TRBV9 combines with J gene TRBJ2-7; 11 bases are a match to TRBD1. Trimming cost V 0 bases and J 3 bases; bases outside gene matches: 2. This CDR3 spans 15 amino acids. From germline, CDR1 is SGDLS and CDR2 YYNGEE. The CDR3 loop reads CASSVAGTGGYEQYF. The CDR3 DNA is TGTGCCAGCAGCGTAGCCGGGACAGGGGGCTACGAGCAGTACTTC.

The genes are TRBV27 and TRBJ1-1; unclear D gene. The CDR3 runs to 13 residues. Looked up from germline, CDR1 is MNHEY and CDR2 is SMNVEV (reference sequence). V lost 8 bases and J lost 9, with 19 bases in between. The CDR3 loop reads CASRSGLSEQAFF. The CDR3 bases are TGTGCCAGCCGGTCGGGATTGTCTGAGCAAGCTTTCTTT.

The chain is built from TRBV2 and TRBJ2-1, with 9 bases that match TRBD1. CDR3 length equals 14 residues. Germline V gene data show CDR1 as SNHLY and CDR2 as FYNNEI. The ends lost 6 bases at V and 5 bases at J; junction bases unmatched: 5. CDR3 sequence: CASSVQGADNEQFF. The CDR3 DNA sequence: TGTGCCAGCAGCGTACAGGGGGCTGACAATGAGCAGTTCTTC. Using reference TRBV2 and TRBJ2-1 for the parts outside the CDR3, the full variable domain is EPEVTQTPSHQVTQMGQEVILRCVPISNHLYFYWYRQILGQKVEFLVSFYNNEISEKSEIFDDQFSVERPDGSNFTLKIRSTKLEDSAMYFCASSVQGADNEQFFGPGTRLTVL.

This clone turned up a few times. The rearrangement links TRBV5-5 to TRBJ1-2; D unresolved. CDR1 is SGHKS, CDR2 YYEKEE, per germline (reference sequence). The length of the CDR3 is 14 residues. V gave up 2 bases and J gave up 0 bases, with 8 bases separating them. The CDR3 sequence is CASSFQATNYGYTF. CDR3 DNA: TGTGCCAGCAGCTTTCAAGCTACTAACTATGGCTACACCTTC.

This chain connects TRBV4-1 to TRBJ1-5; 8 bases agree with TRBD1. Looked up from germline, CDR1 is MGHRA and CDR2 is YSYEKL. CDR3 length: 18 residues. Trimming at V came to 1 base and at J to 0 bases, leaving 8 bases not matched to a gene. The CDR3 sequence: CASSQAEGQVYSNQPQHF. CDR3 sequence (DNA): TGCGCCAGCAGCCAAGCCGAGGGACAGGTCTATAGCAATCAGCCCCAGCATTTT.

The genes are TRBV28 and TRBJ2-1, with 8 nucleotides matching TRBD2. The CDR3 has 16 amino acids. V was pared by 5 bases and J by 7 bases, with 13 bases of the junction left unmatched. Per the germline V gene, CDR1 is MDHEN and CDR2 is SYDVKM. The chain's CDR3 is CASSPLGTRELNEQFF. As DNA, the CDR3 is TGTGCCAGCAGTCCCTTGGGGACTAGAGAGTTGAATGAGCAGTTCTTC.

The gene calls are TRBV5-1 and TRBJ2-7; D is perhaps TRBD2 (5 bases). Germline V CDR1 and CDR2: SGHRS, YFSETQ. Deletions cut 7 bases from V and 1 base from J, with 21 bases between. The CDR3 runs to 16 residues. The CDR3 nucleotides read TGCGCCAGCTACCCTCAGGCGGGTTTCGGGTCCTACGAGCAGTACTTC. Its translation is CASYPQAGFGSYEQYF.

The chain combines TRBV3-1 (or the pseudogene TRBV3-2) with TRBJ2-2; D is ambiguous. V lost 0 bases and J 5 bases, leaving 10 bases between the germline ends. Germline V gene sequence: CDR1 LGHDT, CDR2 YNNKEL (reference sequence). The CDR3 is 15 residues long. The CDR3: CASSQDRRRTGELFF. The CDR3 nucleotides are TGTGCCAGCAGCCAAGATCGGCGTAGGACCGGGGAGCTGTTTTTT.

CDR3 residues: CASSLGGGAYNEQFF. Written as DNA, the CDR3 is TGTGCCAGCAGCTTGGGCGGCGGTGCCTACAATGAGCAGTTCTTC. The rearrangement links TRBV7-2 to TRBJ2-1; D unclear. Germline assignment: CDR1 SGHTA and CDR2 FQGNSA. V was cut by 3 bases and J by 2 bases, with 11 bases left in between. This CDR3 is 15 amino acids long.

The V call is TRBV25-1, the J call TRBJ1-6; D gene uncertain. The CDR3 is 14 amino acids. The ends were cut back, 5 bases at V and 8 bases at J, with 13 bases in the middle. Germline assignment: CDR1 MGHDK and CDR2 SYGVNS. CDR3 sequence (DNA): TGTGCCAGCAGTCCCCATGAATTTCATTCACCCCTCCACTTT. Translation: CASSPHEFHSPLHF.

V usage is TRBV5-1 and J usage is TRBJ2-7; a possible D gene is TRBD1 (6 bases). This CDR3 has 14 amino acids. The V end lost 1 base, the J end lost 2 bases, and 10 bases lay between the germline ends. The V gene's germline CDR1 is SGHRS and CDR2 YFSETQ. The CDR3 bases are TGCGCCAGCAGCTTGACCACAGGGACCTACGAGCAGTACTTC. Amino acids: CASSLTTGTYEQYF.